The clone carrying this TCR beta chain was counted at least ten times. The read stops 3 residues short of the end of the CDR3; the missing end is completed from the germline J gene. The sample originates from a study of T cell clonality in common variable immunodeficiency. Germline V gene lookup returns CDR1 SNHLY and CDR2 FYNNEI. CDR3 length equals 14 residues. Generated by immunoSEQ multiplex PCR, the TCRdb table keeps only in-frame clones and is missing some. This sample comprises roughly 51,000 clones, none seen once only. Caucasian heritage predominated among both patients and controls. The V and J genes are TRBV2 and TRBJ1-2; D not resolved. The TCR originated in a person aged 18-70 years in good health. Sequencing was performed on peripheral blood mononuclear cells. This chain's CDR3 is CASMVQRDTRGYTF. CDR3 DNA, as far as it was read: TGTGCCAGCATGGTACAGAGAGACACGCGAGGC.